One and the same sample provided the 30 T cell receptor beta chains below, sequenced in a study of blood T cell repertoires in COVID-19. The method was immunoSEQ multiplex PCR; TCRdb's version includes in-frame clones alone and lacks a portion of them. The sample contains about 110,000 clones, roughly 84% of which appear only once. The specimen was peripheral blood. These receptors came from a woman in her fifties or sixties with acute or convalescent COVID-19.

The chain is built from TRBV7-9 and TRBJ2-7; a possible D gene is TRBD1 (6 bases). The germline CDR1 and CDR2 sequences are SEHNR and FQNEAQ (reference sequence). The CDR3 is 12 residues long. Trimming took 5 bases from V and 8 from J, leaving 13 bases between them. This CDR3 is CASSPLGAQQYF. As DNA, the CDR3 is TGTGCCAGCAGCCCCCTGGGGGCACAGCAGTACTTC. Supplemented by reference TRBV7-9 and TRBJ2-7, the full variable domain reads DTGVSQNPRHKITKRGQNVTFRCDPISEHNRLYWYRQTLGQGPEFLTYFQNEAQLEKSRLLSDRFSAERPKGSFSTLEIQRTEQGDSAMYLCASSPLGAQQYFGPGTRLTVT.

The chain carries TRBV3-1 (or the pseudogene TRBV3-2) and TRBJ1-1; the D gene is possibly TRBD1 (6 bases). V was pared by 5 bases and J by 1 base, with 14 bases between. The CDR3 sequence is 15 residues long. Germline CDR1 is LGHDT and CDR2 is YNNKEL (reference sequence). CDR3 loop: CASSIRGARNTEAFF. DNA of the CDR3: TGTGCCAGCAGCATACGGGGGGCGAGGAACACTGAAGCTTTCTTT.

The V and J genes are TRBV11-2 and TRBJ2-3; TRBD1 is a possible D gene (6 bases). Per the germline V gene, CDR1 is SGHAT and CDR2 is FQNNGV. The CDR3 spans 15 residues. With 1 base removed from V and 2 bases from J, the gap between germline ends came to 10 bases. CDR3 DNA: TGTGCCAGCAGCTTAGGAACAGGGAACACAGATACGCAGTATTTT. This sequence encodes CASSLGTGNTDTQYF.

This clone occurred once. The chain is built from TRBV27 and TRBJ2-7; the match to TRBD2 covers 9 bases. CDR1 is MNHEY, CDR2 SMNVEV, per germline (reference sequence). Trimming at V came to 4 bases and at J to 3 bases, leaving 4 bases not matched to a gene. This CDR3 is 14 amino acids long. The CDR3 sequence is CASSYGGGGYEQYF. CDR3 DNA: TGTGCCAGCAGTTACGGCGGGGGGGGCTACGAGCAGTACTTC.

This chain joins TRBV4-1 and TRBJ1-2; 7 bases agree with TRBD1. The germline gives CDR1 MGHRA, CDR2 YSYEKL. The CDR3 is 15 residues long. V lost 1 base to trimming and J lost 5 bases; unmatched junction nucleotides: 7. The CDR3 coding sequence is TGCGCCAGCAGCCAAGGAGGACAGGTATTTTATGGCTACACCTTC. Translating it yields CASSQGGQVFYGYTF.

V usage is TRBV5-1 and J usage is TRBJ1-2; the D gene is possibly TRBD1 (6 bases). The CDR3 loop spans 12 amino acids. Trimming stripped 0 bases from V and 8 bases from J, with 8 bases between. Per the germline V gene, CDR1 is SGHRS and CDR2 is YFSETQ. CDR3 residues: CASSLDQGGYTF. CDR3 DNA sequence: TGCGCCAGCAGCTTGGATCAGGGGGGCTACACCTTC.

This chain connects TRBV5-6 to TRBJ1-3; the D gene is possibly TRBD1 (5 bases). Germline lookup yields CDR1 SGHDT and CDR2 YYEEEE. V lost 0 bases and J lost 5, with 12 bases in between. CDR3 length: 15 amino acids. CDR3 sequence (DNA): TGTGCCAGCAGCTTGGGGGATCAGGGCCGAAACACCATATATTTT. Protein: CASSLGDQGRNTIYF.

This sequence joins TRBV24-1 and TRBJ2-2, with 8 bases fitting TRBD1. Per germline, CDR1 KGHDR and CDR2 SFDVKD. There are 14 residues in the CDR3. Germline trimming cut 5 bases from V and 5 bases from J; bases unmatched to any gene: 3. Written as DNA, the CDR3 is TGTGCCACCAGTGCTACAGGGGGGACCGGGGAGCTGTTTTTT. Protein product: CATSATGGTGELFF.

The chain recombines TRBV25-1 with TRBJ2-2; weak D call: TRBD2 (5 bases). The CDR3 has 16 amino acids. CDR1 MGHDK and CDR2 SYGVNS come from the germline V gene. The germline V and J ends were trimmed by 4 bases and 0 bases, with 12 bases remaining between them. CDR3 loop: CASSGFRGTNTGELFF. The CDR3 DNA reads TGTGCCAGCAGTGGGTTTCGGGGAACGAACACCGGGGAGCTGTTTTTT.

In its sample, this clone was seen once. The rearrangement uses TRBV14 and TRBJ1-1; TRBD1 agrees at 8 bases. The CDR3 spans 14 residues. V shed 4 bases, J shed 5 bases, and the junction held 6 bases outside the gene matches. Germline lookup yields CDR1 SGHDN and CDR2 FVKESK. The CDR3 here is CASSPQGAITEAFF. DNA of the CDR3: TGTGCCAGCAGCCCCCAGGGGGCGATAACTGAAGCTTTCTTT.

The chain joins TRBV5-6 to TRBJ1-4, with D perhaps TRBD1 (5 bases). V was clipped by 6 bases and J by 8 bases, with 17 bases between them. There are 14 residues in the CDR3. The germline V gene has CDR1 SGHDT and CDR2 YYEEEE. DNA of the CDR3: TGTGCCAGCAACCGGGGGGGGAGCAGCGAAAAACTGTTTTTT. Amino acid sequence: CASNRGGSSEKLFF.

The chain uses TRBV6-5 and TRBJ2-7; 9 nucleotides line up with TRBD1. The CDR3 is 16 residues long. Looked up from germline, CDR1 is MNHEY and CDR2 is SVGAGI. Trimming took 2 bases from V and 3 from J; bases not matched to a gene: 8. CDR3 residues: CASSYTTRGQGYEQYF. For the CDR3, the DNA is TGTGCCAGCAGTTACACGACCCGGGGACAGGGCTACGAGCAGTACTTC.

In nucleotides, the CDR3 is TGTGCCACCAGTGACTACAGGGGAACGGACTATGGCTACACCTTC. It yields the protein CATSDYRGTDYGYTF. This sequence joins TRBV24-1 and TRBJ1-2; 7 bases line up with TRBD1. V lost 4 bases, J lost 3 bases, and 7 bases stayed unmatched. This CDR3 region has 15 residues. Germline V gene lookup returns CDR1 KGHDR and CDR2 SFDVKD.

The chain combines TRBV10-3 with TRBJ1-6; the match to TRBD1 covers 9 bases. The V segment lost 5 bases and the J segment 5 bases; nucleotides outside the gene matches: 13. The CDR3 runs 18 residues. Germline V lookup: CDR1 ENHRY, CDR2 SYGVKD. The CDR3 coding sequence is TGTGCCATCAGTCAATCTGGAACAGGGGGCACGAATAATTCACCCCTCCACTTT. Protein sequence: CAISQSGTGGTNNSPLHF.

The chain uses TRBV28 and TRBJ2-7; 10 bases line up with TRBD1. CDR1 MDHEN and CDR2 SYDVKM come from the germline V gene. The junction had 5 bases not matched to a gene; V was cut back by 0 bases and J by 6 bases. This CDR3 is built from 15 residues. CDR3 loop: CASSLWTGGRREQYF. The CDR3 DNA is TGTGCCAGCAGTTTATGGACAGGGGGCCGGCGCGAGCAGTACTTC.

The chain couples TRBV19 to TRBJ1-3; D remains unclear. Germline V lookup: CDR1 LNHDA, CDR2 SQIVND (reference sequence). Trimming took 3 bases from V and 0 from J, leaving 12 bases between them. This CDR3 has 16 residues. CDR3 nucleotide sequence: TGTGCCAGTAGTATCGGGTACACCCGCTCTGGAAACACCATATATTTT. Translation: CASSIGYTRSGNTIYF.

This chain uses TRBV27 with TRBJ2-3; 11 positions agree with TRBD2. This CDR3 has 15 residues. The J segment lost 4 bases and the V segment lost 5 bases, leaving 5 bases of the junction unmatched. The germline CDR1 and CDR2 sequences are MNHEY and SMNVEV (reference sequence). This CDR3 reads CASSNPSGGSDTQYF. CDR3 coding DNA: TGTGCCAGCAGTAATCCTAGCGGGGGGTCAGATACGCAGTATTTT.

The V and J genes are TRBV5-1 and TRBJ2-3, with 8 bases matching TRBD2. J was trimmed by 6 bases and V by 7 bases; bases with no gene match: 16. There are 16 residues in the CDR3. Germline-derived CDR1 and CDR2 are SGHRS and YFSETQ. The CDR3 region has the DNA TGCGCCAGCCCCCCTGTCGTGCTAGCGGGTGTGGATACGCAGTATTTT. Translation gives CASPPVVLAGVDTQYF.

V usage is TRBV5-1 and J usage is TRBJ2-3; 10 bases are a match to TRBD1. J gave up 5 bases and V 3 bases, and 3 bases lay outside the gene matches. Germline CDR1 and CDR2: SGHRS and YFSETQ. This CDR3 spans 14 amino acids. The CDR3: CASSSGQGRDTQYF. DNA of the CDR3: TGCGCCAGCAGCTCGGGACAGGGGAGAGATACGCAGTATTTT.

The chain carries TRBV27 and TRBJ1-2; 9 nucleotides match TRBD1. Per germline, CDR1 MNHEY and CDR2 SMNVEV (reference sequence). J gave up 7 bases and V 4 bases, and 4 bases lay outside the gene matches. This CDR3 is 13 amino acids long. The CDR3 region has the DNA TGTGCCAGCAGTTGGGGACAGGGTGGTGGCTACACCTTC. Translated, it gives CASSWGQGGGYTF.

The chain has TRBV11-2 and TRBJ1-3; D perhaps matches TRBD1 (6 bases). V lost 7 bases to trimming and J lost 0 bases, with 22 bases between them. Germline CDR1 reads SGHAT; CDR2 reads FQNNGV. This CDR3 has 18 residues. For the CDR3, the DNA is TGTGCCAGCACCCGCCTCCAGGGGTATCGAACCTCTGGAAACACCATATATTTT. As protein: CASTRLQGYRTSGNTIYF.

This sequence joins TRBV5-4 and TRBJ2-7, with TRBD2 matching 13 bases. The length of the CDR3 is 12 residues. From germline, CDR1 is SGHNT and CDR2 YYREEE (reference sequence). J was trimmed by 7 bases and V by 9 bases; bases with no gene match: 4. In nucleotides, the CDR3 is TGTGCCACCGGACTAGCGGGGGTTGAGCAGTACTTC. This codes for CATGLAGVEQYF.

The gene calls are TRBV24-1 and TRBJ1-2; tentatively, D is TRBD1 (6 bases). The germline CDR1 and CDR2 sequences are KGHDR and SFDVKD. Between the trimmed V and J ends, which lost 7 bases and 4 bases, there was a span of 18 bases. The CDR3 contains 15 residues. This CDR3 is CATSPRRTGPYGYTF. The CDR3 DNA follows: TGTGCCACCAGCCCCCGTAGAACAGGGCCCTATGGCTACACCTTC.

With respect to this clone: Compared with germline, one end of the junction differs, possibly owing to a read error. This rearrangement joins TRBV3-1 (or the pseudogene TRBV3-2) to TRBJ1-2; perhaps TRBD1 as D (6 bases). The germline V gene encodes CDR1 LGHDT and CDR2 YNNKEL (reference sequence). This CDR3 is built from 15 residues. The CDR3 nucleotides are TGTGCCAGCAGTCAAGGGAGCCAGGGGAACTATGGCTACACCTTC. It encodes CASSQGSQGNYGYTF.

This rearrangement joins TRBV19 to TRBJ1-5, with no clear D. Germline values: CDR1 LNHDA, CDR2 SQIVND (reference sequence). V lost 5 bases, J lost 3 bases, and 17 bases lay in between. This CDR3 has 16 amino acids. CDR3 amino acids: CASSPPPGRANQPQHF. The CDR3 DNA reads TGTGCCAGTAGTCCCCCACCGGGTCGAGCCAATCAGCCCCAGCATTTT.

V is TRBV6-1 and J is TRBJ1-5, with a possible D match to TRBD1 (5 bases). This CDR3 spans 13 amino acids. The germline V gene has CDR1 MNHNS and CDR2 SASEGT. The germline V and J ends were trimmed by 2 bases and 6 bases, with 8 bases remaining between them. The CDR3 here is CASSERGGQPQHF. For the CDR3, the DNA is TGTGCCAGCAGTGAAAGGGGAGGTCAGCCCCAGCATTTT.

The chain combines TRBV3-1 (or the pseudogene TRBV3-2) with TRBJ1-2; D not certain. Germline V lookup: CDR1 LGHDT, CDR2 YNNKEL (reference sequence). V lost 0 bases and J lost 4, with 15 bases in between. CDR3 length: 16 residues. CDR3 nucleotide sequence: TGTGCCAGCAGCCAAGATATCGGAGGTCAGTTCTATGGCTACACCTTC. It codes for CASSQDIGGQFYGYTF.

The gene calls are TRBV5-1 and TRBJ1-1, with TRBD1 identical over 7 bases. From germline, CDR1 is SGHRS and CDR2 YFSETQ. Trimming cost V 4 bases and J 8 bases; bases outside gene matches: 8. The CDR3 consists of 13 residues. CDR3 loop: CASSPISQGEAFF. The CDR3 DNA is TGCGCCAGCAGCCCCATTTCACAGGGGGAAGCTTTCTTT.

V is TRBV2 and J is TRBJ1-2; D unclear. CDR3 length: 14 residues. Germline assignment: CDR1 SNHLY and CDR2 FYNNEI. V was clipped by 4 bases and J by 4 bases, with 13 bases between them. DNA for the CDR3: TGTGCCAGCAGTGGCCTCGGGGAAGGCTATGGCTACACCTTC. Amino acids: CASSGLGEGYGYTF.

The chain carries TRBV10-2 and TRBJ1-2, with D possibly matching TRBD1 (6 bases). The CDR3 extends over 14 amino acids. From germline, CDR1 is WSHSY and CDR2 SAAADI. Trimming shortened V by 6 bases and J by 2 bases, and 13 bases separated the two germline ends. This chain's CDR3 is CASSLIQGNYGYTF. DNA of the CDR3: TGCGCCAGCAGCCTAATACAGGGAAACTATGGCTACACCTTC.